This TCR beta chain was recovered during a study of blood T cell repertoires in COVID-19. Study-level information: Italy, Spain and the United States were the sources of the convalescent and acute COVID-19 samples. Sources were T cells, B-cell-depleted T cells, or PBMCs; the material itself was cDNA or gDNA.

The cohort comprised adults aged about 18 to 100 years residing in about two dozen US areas. This clone was seen only a few times. How the authors handled the data: The assay estimated nucleated cells by amplifying reference gene primers. Repertoires were generated with immunoSEQ multiplex PCR, while TCRdb's copy carries only in-frame clones and drops some. The D gene and trimming were derived from the DNA, and the V and J assignments and clone size from that table. The sample shows about 220,000 clones, 86% of them seen only once. CDR3 length: 18 residues. Germline CDR1 is SGHTA and CDR2 is FQGNSA. The V and J ends lost 5 bases and 5 bases respectively, with 25 bases between them.

Specimen: PBMCs or T cells enriched from blood (not recorded which). The receptor was derived from a woman between 40 and 55 years old with acute COVID-19. V is TRBV7-2 and J is TRBJ2-1; the D gene is possibly TRBD1 (6 bases). CDR3 in DNA: TGTGCCAGCAGCAAAACAATGACAGGCAAGAGGGCAAACAATGAGCAGTTCTTC. This codes for CASSKTMTGKRANNEQFF. The variable domain in full, with the rest retrieved from reference TRBV7-2 and TRBJ2-1, is GAGVSQSPSNKVTEKGKDVELRCDPISGHTALYWYRQSLGQGLEFLIYFQGNSAPDKSGLPSDRFSAERTGGSVSTLTIQRTQQEDSAVYLCASSKTMTGKRANNEQFFGPGTRLTVL.